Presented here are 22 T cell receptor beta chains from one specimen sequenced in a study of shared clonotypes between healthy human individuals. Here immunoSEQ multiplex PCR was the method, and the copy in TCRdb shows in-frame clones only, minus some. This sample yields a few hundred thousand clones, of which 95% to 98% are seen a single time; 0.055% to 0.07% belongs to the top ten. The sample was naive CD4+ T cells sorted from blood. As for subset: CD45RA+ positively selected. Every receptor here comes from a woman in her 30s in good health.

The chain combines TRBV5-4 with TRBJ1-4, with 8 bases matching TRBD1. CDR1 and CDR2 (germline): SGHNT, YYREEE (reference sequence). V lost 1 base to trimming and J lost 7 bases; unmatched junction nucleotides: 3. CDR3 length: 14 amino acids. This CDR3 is CASSLRGQVEKLFF. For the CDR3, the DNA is TGTGCCAGCAGCTTGAGGGGACAGGTTGAAAAACTGTTTTTT.

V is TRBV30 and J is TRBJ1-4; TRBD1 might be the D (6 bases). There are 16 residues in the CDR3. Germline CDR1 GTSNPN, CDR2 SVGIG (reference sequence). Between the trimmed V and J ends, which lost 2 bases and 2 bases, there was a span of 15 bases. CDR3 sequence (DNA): TGTGCCTGGAGTTTAATGCAGGGGCTGACTAATGAAAAACTGTTTTTT. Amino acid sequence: CAWSLMQGLTNEKLFF. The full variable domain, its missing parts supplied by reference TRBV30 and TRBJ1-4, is SQTIHQWPATLVQPVGSPLSLECTVEGTSNPNLYWYRQAAGRGLQLLFYSVGIGQISSEVPQNLSASRPQDRQFILSSKKLLLSDSGFYLCAWSLMQGLTNEKLFFGSGTQLSVL.

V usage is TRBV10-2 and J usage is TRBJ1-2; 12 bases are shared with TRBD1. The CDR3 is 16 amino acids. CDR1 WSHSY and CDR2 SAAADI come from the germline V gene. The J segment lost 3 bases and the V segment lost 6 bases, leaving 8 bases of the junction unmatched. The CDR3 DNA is TGCGCCAGCAGGCCGGGACAGGGGGCGGTGGACTATGGCTACACCTTC. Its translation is CASRPGQGAVDYGYTF.

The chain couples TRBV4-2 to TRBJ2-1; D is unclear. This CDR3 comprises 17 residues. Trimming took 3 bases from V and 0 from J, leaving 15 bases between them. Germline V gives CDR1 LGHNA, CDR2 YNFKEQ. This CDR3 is CASSHTSTPTSYNEQFF. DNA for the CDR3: TGTGCCAGCAGCCACACCTCGACTCCAACCTCCTACAATGAGCAGTTCTTC.

DNA of the CDR3: TGTGCCAGCAGCACCCTCAAGGGGGCGGTGGATGGCTACACCTTC. It specifies CASSTLKGAVDGYTF. The V call is TRBV6-5, the J call TRBJ1-2, with 7 nucleotides matching TRBD1. V shed 6 bases, J shed 6 bases, and the junction held 13 bases outside the gene matches. The V gene's germline CDR1 is MNHEY and CDR2 SVGAGI. This CDR3 is 15 amino acids long.

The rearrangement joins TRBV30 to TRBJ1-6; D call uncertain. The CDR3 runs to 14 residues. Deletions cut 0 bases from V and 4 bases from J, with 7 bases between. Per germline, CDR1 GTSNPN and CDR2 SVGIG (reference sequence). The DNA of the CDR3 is TGTGCCTGGAGTGTAAACAGTTATAATTCACCCCTCCACTTT. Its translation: CAWSVNSYNSPLHF.

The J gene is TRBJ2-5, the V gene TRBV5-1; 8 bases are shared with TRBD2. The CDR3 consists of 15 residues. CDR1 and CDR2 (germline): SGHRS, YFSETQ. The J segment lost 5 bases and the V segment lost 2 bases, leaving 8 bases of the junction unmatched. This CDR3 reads CASSFSPGLVETQYF. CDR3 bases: TGCGCCAGCAGCTTCTCACCGGGACTAGTGGAGACCCAGTACTTC.

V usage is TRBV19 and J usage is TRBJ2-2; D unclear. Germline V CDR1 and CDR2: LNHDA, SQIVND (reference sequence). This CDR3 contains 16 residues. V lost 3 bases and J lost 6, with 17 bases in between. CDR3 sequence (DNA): TGTGCCAGTAGTATGTCCCGAGGTGTTGGAGCCGGGGAGCTGTTTTTT. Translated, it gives CASSMSRGVGAGELFF.

As DNA, the CDR3 is TGTGCCCTCGAGGAGCAGTACTTC. Amino acid sequence: CALEEQYF. The chain carries TRBV7-9 and TRBJ2-7; D is unclear. Germline lookup yields CDR1 SEHNR and CDR2 FQNEAQ (reference sequence). CDR3 length: 8 residues. Deletions cut 11 bases from V and 7 bases from J, with 6 bases between.

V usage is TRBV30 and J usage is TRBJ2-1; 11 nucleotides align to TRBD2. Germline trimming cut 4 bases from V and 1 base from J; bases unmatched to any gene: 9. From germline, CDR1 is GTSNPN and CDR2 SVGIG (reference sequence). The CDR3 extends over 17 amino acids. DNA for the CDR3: TGTGCCTGGATCCCTCCGGGACTAGCGGCTTCCTACAATGAGCAGTTCTTC. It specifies CAWIPPGLAASYNEQFF.

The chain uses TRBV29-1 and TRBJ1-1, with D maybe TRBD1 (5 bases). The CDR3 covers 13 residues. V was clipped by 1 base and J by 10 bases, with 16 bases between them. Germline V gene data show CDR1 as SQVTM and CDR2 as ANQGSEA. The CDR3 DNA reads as TGCAGCGTTGAAGCGACGGCGGGTAGGGGAGCTTTCTTT. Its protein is CSVEATAGRGAFF.

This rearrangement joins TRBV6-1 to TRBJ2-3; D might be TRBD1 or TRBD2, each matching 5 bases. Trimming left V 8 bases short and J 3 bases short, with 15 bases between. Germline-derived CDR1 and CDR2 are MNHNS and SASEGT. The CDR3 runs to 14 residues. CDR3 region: CASAVWGNTDTQYF. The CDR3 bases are TGTGCCAGCGCGGTTTGGGGGAATACAGATACGCAGTATTTT.

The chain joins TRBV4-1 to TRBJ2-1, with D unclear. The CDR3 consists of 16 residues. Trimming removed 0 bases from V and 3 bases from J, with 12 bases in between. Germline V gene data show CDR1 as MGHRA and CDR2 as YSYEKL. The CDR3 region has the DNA TGCGCCAGCAGCCAAGATGTGGGGAAGGGCTACAATGAGCAGTTCTTC. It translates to CASSQDVGKGYNEQFF.

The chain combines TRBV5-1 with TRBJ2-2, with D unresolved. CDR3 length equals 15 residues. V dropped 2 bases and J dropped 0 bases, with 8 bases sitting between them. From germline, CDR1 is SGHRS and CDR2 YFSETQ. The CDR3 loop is CASSFGLTNTGELFF. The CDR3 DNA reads TGCGCCAGCAGCTTCGGTCTGACGAACACCGGGGAGCTGTTTTTT.

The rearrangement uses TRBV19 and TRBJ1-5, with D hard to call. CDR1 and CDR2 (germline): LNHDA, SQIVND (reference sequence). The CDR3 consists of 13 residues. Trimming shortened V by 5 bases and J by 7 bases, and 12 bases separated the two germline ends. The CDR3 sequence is CASSPGVVQPQHF. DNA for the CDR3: TGTGCCAGTAGTCCCGGGGTGGTGCAGCCCCAGCATTTT.

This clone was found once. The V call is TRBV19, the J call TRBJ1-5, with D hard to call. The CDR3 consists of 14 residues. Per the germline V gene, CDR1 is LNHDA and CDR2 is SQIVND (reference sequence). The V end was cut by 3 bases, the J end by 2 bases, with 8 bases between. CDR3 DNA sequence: TGTGCCAGTAGTATTAGTTGGGGCAATCAGCCCCAGCATTTT. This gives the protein CASSISWGNQPQHF.

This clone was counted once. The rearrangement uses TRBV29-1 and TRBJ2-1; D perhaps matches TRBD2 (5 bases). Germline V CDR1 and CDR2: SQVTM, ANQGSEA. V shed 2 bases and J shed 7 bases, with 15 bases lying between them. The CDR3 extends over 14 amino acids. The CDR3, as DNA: TGCAGCGTTGAATTCCTACGGGAAATGAATGAGCAGTTCTTC. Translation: CSVEFLREMNEQFF.

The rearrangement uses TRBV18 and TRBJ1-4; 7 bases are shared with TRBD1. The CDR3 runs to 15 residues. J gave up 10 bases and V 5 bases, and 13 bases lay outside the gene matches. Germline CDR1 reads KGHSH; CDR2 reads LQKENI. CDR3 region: CASSTLQGFVGKLFF. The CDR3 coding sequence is TGTGCCAGCTCAACTCTACAGGGGTTTGTTGGAAAACTGTTTTTT. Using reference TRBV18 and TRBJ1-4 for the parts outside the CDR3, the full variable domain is NAGVMQNPRHLVRRRGQEARLRCSPMKGHSHVYWYRQLPEEGLKFMVYLQKENIIDESGMPKERFSAEFPKEGPSILRIQQVVRGDSAAYFCASSTLQGFVGKLFFGSGTQLSVL.

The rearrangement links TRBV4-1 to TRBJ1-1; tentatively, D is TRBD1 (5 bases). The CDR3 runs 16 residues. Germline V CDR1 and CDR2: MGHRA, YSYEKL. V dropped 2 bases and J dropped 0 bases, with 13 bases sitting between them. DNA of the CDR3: TGCGCCAGCAGCCAACATCCAAGCAGGGTGAACACTGAAGCTTTCTTT. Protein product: CASSQHPSRVNTEAFF.

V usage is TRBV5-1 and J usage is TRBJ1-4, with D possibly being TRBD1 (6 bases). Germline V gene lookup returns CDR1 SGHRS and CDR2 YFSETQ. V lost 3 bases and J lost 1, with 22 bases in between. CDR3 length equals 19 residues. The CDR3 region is CASSSVTGAGIGTNEKLFF. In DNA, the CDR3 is TGCGCCAGCAGCTCTGTTACGGGGGCCGGCATCGGAACTAATGAAAAACTGTTTTTT.

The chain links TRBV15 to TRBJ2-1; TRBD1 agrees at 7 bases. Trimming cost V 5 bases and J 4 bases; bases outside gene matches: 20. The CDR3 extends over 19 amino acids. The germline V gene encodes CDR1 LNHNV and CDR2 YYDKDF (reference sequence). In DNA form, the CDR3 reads TGTGCCACCAGCCCTCTGGGTCTTCCGGGACAGAACTTATACAATGAGCAGTTCTTC. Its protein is CATSPLGLPGQNLYNEQFF.

DNA of the CDR3: TGTGCCAGCAGTCGACCGCGACTAGCGGTCGTGCAGAACACCGGGGAGCTGTTTTTT. Its translation is CASSRPRLAVVQNTGELFF. The chain is built from TRBV28 and TRBJ2-2; 9 positions match TRBD2. The CDR3 runs 19 residues. Germline V gives CDR1 MDHEN, CDR2 SYDVKM. The junction had 14 bases not matched to a gene; V was cut back by 5 bases and J by 1 base.